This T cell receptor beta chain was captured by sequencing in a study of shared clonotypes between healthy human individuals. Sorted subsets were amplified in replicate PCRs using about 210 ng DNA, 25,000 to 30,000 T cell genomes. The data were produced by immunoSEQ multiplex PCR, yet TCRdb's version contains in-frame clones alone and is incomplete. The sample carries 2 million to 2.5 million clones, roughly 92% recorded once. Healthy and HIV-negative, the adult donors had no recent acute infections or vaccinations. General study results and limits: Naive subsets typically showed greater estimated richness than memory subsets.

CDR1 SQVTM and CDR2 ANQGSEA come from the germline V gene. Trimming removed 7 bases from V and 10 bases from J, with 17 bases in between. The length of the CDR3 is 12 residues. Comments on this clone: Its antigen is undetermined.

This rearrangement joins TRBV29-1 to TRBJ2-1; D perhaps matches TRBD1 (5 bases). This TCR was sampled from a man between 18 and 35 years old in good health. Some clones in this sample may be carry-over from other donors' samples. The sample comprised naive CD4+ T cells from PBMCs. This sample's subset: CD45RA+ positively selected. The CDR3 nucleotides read TGCAGCGGGACAAACGGACCGATAGAGCAGTTCTTC. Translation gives CSGTNGPIEQFF.